This T cell receptor beta chain was captured in a study of control samples from healthy donors and cancer patients. Germline trimming cut 6 bases from V and 3 bases from J; bases unmatched to any gene: 4. Looked up from germline, CDR1 is SGHVS and CDR2 is FNYEAQ. The CDR3 runs 15 residues. Assay: immunoSEQ multiplex PCR; the TCRdb copy retains only in-frame clones and omits some. The repertoire consists of some 130,000 clones, with over 85% occurring once and the leading ten covering less than 7%. The specimen was blood. This chain uses TRBV7-6 with TRBJ2-1; the match to TRBD2 covers 11 bases. The source is a man younger than 35 in good health. The CDR3 spells CASRAGTSGYNEQFF. CDR3 DNA sequence: TGTGCCAGCAGGGCCGGGACTAGCGGCTACAATGAGCAGTTCTTC. Full variable domain (outside the CDR3, taken from reference TRBV7-6 and TRBJ2-1): GAGVSQSPRYKVTKRGQDVALRCDPISGHVSLYWYRQALGQGPEFLTYFNYEAQQDKSGLPNDRFSAERPEGSISTLTIQRTEQRDSAMYRCASRAGTSGYNEQFFGPGTRLTVL.